This is a list of T cell receptor beta chains from one sample in a study of response to subunit inactivated influenza vaccine. In TCRdb, the RT-PCR reads were re-called with MiXCR into one record per CDR3 protein. This table holds around 600,000 distinct CDR3 sequences, over 9% found once. The data also belong to a second study, concerning T cells expressing NK-cell markers.

The material sequenced was PBMCs from blood, taken on the day of vaccination. The receptor source for this set is a man aged 50 to 59 who received an inactivated influenza vaccine. Both conserved end residues are part of each CDR3. D genes are given only for firm matches. Where a row states a size, it is once, few, many or the class of an expanded clone; other rows omit it.

>many|.|TRBV10-2|TRBJ1-6
TGCGCCAGCACCCAGCCAGGGTCCAATTCACCCCTCCACTTT
CASTQPGSNSPLHF
>.|.|TRBV5-1|TRBJ1-1
TGCGCCAGCAGCTCGAACCCGGACACTGAAGCTTTCTTT
CASSSNPDTEAFF
>.|.|TRBV7-6|TRBJ2-6
TGTGCCAGCAGCTTATATTCCCCCGGGATGAGCGGCTCTGGGGCCAACGTCCTGACTTTC
CASSLYSPGMSGSGANVLTF
>.|.|TRBV12-3/TRBV12-4|TRBJ1-1
TGTGCCAGCAGTTTAGTGGGGTCGGGCACTGAAGCTTTCTTT
CASSLVGSGTEAFF
>.|TRBD1|TRBV6-2/TRBV6-3|TRBJ1-4
TGTGCCAGCAGTTCGCGGACAGGGAGTGAAAAACTGTTTTTT
CASSSRTGSEKLFF
>few|TRBD2|TRBV11-2|TRBJ2-5
TGTGCCAGCAGCTTAGTAGCGGGGCGGGGGCAAGAGACCCAGTACTTC
CASSLVAGRGQETQYF
>.|TRBD1|TRBV7-8|TRBJ1-6
TGTGCCAGCAGCAGAGGGGGCGTCTATAATTCACCCCTCCACTTT
CASSRGGVYNSPLHF
>few|TRBD2|TRBV24-1|TRBJ2-1
TGTGCCACCAGTGACCCCGGACTAGCGGGAACTTACAATGAGCAGTTCTTC
CATSDPGLAGTYNEQFF
>.|TRBD2|TRBV5-1|TRBJ2-2
TGCGCCAGCCGACGGAGCGGGAGCAAGACCGGGGAGCTGTTTTTT
CASRRSGSKTGELFF
>few|.|TRBV29-1|TRBJ1-1
TGCAGCGTTGCACGGCCTAACGGGGCTGCTTTCTTT
CSVARPNGAAFF
>many|TRBD1|TRBV5-1|TRBJ2-3
TGCGCCAGCAGCCCCACGGGACAGGGAGGAGGAGATACGCAGTATTTT
CASSPTGQGGGDTQYF
>few|TRBD1|TRBV3-1|TRBJ1-1
TGTGCCAGCAGCCAAGCCACAGGGGCGCCCCTCTTCTTT
CASSQATGAPLFF
>few|TRBD1|TRBV6-2/TRBV6-3|TRBJ2-3
TGTGCCAGCAGTTACAGAGGGACAGGGGGCGATACGCAGTATTTT
CASSYRGTGGDTQYF
>few|TRBD2|TRBV20-1|TRBJ2-7
TGCAGTGCTAGTCGGCTAGCGGGGCGCGTCGAGCAGTACTTC
CSASRLAGRVEQYF
>.|.|TRBV29-1|TRBJ1-1
TGCAGCGTTCAGGGTGTGATGAACACTGAAGCTTTCTTT
CSVQGVMNTEAFF
>many|.|TRBV25-1|TRBJ2-5
TGTGCCAGCAGTAGAGAACAAGAGACCCAGTACTTC
CASSREQETQYF
>.|TRBD2|TRBV6-1|TRBJ2-1
TGTGCCAGCAGTGAAACGTCTAGCGGGGGGGCCAGGCAGTTCTTC
CASSETSSGGARQFF
>few|.|TRBV14|TRBJ2-7
TGTGCCAGCAGCCAAGTGTCAGGATCCGAGCAGTACTTC
CASSQVSGSEQYF
>few|.|TRBV28|TRBJ2-1
TGTGCCAGCACCAAAGACTCGAGCTCCTACAATGAGCAGTTCTTC
CASTKDSSSYNEQFF
>few|.|TRBV3-1|TRBJ1-5
TGTGCCAGCAGCCAACGCCGAACGGCCAATCAGCCCCAGCATTTT
CASSQRRTANQPQHF
>few|.|TRBV7-9|TRBJ2-7
TGTGCCAGCAGCTTCGGTGTAGGCGAGCAGTACTTC
CASSFGVGEQYF
>many|.|TRBV29-1|TRBJ1-4
TGCAGCGTTGAAGATCGGTCAACTAATGAAAAACTGTTTTTT
CSVEDRSTNEKLFF
>.|.|TRBV12-3/TRBV12-4|TRBJ1-2
TGTGCCAGCAGCCCAATCGGGACCTATGGCTACACCTTC
CASSPIGTYGYTF
>many|TRBD2|TRBV28|TRBJ2-3
TGTGCCAGCAGTCCAGGCTCGGGAGGGATAGATACGCAGTATTTT
CASSPGSGGIDTQYF
>few|.|TRBV12-3/TRBV12-4|TRBJ2-2
TGTGCCAGCAGACCGATGGGCTACAGGGACGACGGGGAGCTGTTTTTT
CASRPMGYRDDGELFF
>few|TRBD2|TRBV20-1|TRBJ2-1
TGCAGTGCTAGAGATGCGGGGACTACCATTTACAATGAGCAGTTCTTC
CSARDAGTTIYNEQFF
>.|.|TRBV12-3/TRBV12-4|TRBJ2-5
TGTGCCAGCAGTTTTTCACACTCCGCCCAAGAGACCCAGTACTTC
CASSFSHSAQETQYF
>few|TRBD2|TRBV20-1|TRBJ2-5
TGCAGTGCTAGTATGAGCGGGGGGGCAGGAGAGACCCAGTACTTC
CSASMSGGAGETQYF
>.|TRBD2|TRBV13|TRBJ2-2
TGTGCCAGCACCAATGGGGAGCGGGAGCCCACCGGGGAGCTGTTTTTT
CASTNGEREPTGELFF
>.|TRBD1|TRBV2|TRBJ1-5
TGTGCCAGCAGAGGGACAGGGATCGGGAATCAGCCCCAGCATTTT
CASRGTGIGNQPQHF
>.|.|TRBV20-1|TRBJ2-6
TGCAGTGCTAGAGCTGGGGGGAGCTCTGGGGCCAACGTCCTGACTTTC
CSARAGGSSGANVLTF
>few|.|TRBV10-3|TRBJ2-1
TGTGCCACCATGGGGACTCCGGCACTCAATGAGCAGTTCTTC
CATMGTPALNEQFF
>once|TRBD2|TRBV6-1|TRBJ2-7
TGTGCCAGCAGAGTTCATAGCGGGGGGGCCTCCTACGAGCAGTACTTC
CASRVHSGGASYEQYF
>.|TRBD1|TRBV6-6|TRBJ2-7
TGTGCCAGCAGGTGGACAGGGACCCACGAGCAGTACTTC
CASRWTGTHEQYF
>.|.|TRBV7-9|TRBJ2-2
TGTGCCAGCAGCTTTTTCAACAGCCAGATCACCGGGGAGCTGTTTTTT
CASSFFNSQITGELFF
>.|.|TRBV29-1|TRBJ2-1
TGCAGCGCCTCAGGGGCGTTGGGTGAGCAGTTCTTC
CSASGALGEQFF
>.|.|TRBV4-3|TRBJ2-5
TGCGCCAGCAGCCAAGGTCACCACCTAAGAGAGACCCAGTACTTC
CASSQGHHLRETQYF
>.|TRBD1|TRBV7-2|TRBJ1-2
TGTGCCAGCAGCCCCCGACAGGGGGCTGGGGGCTACACCTTC
CASSPRQGAGGYTF
>.|.|TRBV20-1|TRBJ2-1
TGCAGTGCCCCTAACGCGGCTGCTACATGGTACAATGAGCAGTTCTTC
CSAPNAAATWYNEQFF
>.|.|TRBV14|TRBJ2-7
TGTGCCAGCAGCCAAACCGGGGTGAATTACGAGCAGTACTTC
CASSQTGVNYEQYF
>.|TRBD2|TRBV11-2|TRBJ2-3
TGTGCCAGCAGCTTTTTCCGGGAGGCAGATACGCAGTATTTT
CASSFFREADTQYF
>few|TRBD2|TRBV20-1|TRBJ2-5
TGCAGTGCTGGTAGCGGGAGGGCCCGCGAGACCCAGTACTTC
CSAGSGRARETQYF
>.|TRBD2|TRBV5-6|TRBJ2-7
TGTGCCAGCAGCTTCCGGACTGGGGGGGGGGACGAGCAGTACTTC
CASSFRTGGGDEQYF
>.|.|TRBV5-5|TRBJ1-3
TGTGCCAGCAGCTTCGGGGGAGGTGGTGGAAACACCATATATTTT
CASSFGGGGGNTIYF
>.|.|TRBV5-6|TRBJ1-5
TGTGCCAGCAGCGGGACTTCCAGCAATCAGCCCCAGCATTTT
CASSGTSSNQPQHF
>.|.|TRBV12-3/TRBV12-4|TRBJ2-3
TGTGCCAGCACCATCCGCATGGGCGGGACCCTCACAGATACGCAGTATTTT
CASTIRMGGTLTDTQYF
>.|.|TRBV5-6|TRBJ2-3
TGTGCCAGCAGCTTCTCGTTAGGAGGCACAGATACGCAGTATTTT
CASSFSLGGTDTQYF
>.|TRBD1|TRBV10-3|TRBJ1-1
TGTGCCATCAGGACTGACAGGGGGCGAGCTTTATTT
CAIRTDRGRALF
>.|.|TRBV27|TRBJ2-2
TGTGCCAGCAGTACCGACTATTACACCGGGGAGCTGTTTTTT
CASSTDYYTGELFF
>few|TRBD2|TRBV7-2|TRBJ2-3
TGTGCCAGCAGCTTGCGGGGGGACCCCACAGATACGCAGTATTTT
CASSLRGDPTDTQYF
>.|.|TRBV7-2|TRBJ1-2
TGTGCCAGCAGCCCCCCGCAGGGTACTAGCTACACCTTC
CASSPPQGTSYTF
>.|TRBD2|TRBV5-1|TRBJ2-7
TGCGCCAGCAGCTTGGGGGGGGGACGGCTATCCTACGAGCAGTACTTC
CASSLGGGRLSYEQYF
>few|TRBD1|TRBV2|TRBJ2-5
TGTGCCAGCAGTGAAAGGGAGTACAGGGGGCGCGAGACCCAGTACTTC
CASSEREYRGRETQYF
>.|TRBD1|TRBV7-3|TRBJ2-1
TGTGCCAGCAGCTTTCAAGGGGGCTCGCCTGAGCAGTTCTTC
CASSFQGGSPEQFF
>few|.|TRBV7-3|TRBJ2-3
TGTGCCAGCAGCTTTGTGGCAAGCACAGATACGCAGTATTTT
CASSFVASTDTQYF
>.|.|TRBV25-1|TRBJ2-7
TGTGCCAGCATCGGGGGCTTCGAGCAGTACTTC
CASIGGFEQYF
>many|.|TRBV6-2/TRBV6-3|TRBJ2-2
TGTGCCAGCAGTTTCGTGGGTCTAGATGCCGGGGAGCTGTTTTTT
CASSFVGLDAGELFF